This is a list of T cell receptor beta chains from one sample in a study of identifying expanded T cells in peripheral blood. Clones were sequenced by immunoSEQ multiplex PCR, and TCRdb holds only the in-frame ones, with some missing. The sample carries about 80,000 clones, 88% recorded once. Sequencing was done on a sample of blood. These receptors came from a person aged 18 to 70 in good health. CDR3s include the opening cysteine and the closing phenylalanine or tryptophan. Fields, in order: V gene, J gene, D gene, clone size, CDR3 DNA, CDR3 protein. D genes are given only for firm matches. Size tells how often a clone was seen (once, few, many) or the class of an expanded clone, and some rows leave it out.

TRBV7-9,TRBJ1-2,TRBD1,few,TGTGCCACCCCGACAGGGATCTATGGCTACACCTTC,CATPTGIYGYTF
TRBV11-2,TRBJ1-4,TRBD1,-,TGTGCCAGCAGCTCGGGACAGATTGATGAAAAACTGTTTTTT,CASSSGQIDEKLFF
TRBV6-6,TRBJ1-3,-,-,TGTGCCAGCACCGGTGGTGCACCCCCGAACACCATATATTTT,CASTGGAPPNTIYF
TRBV30,TRBJ1-4,-,-,TGTGCCTGGAGTGTAGAGGCGCGAGAAAAACTGTTTTTT,CAWSVEAREKLFF
TRBV4-3,TRBJ2-1,-,-,TGCGCCAGCAGCCAAGACATGCCGGTTTACAATGAGCAGTTCTTC,CASSQDMPVYNEQFF
TRBV13,TRBJ1-2,-,-,TGTGCCAGCAGCTTAACGACGGGGTTTCACTATGGCTACACCTTC,CASSLTTGFHYGYTF
TRBV25-1,TRBJ1-1,-,-,TGTGCCAGCAGTGATCTGGGCAGTTCGTACACTGAAGCTTTCTTT,CASSDLGSSYTEAFF
TRBV15,TRBJ1-4,TRBD1,-,TGTGCCACCAGCAGAGTGGAGGCAGGGGGCGAAAAACTGTTTTTT,CATSRVEAGGEKLFF
TRBV5-4,TRBJ2-3,TRBD2,-,TGTGCCAGCAGCCCGCGTAGCGGGGGGGCAGATACGCAGTATTTT,CASSPRSGGADTQYF
TRBV5-1,TRBJ2-1,-,-,TGCGCCAGCAGCATTGATCAGGGCTCCTACAATGAGCAGTTCTTC,CASSIDQGSYNEQFF
TRBV5-1,TRBJ1-4,TRBD1,-,TGCGCCAGCAGCTTGGGGACAGGGGGGAATGAAAAACTGTTTTTT,CASSLGTGGNEKLFF
TRBV4-3,TRBJ2-3,TRBD1,-,TGCGCCAGCAGCCATGGGACAGGCCTTAGCACAGATACGCAGTATTTT,CASSHGTGLSTDTQYF
TRBV6-5,TRBJ1-2,-,-,TGTGCCAGCAGCCAAGACCTTAACTATGGCTACACCTTC,CASSQDLNYGYTF
TRBV25-1,TRBJ2-1,TRBD2,-,TGTGCCAGCAGTACCCGATGGGCGGGGGAGATCAATGAGCAGTTCTTC,CASSTRWAGEINEQFF
TRBV15,TRBJ2-1,TRBD2,-,TGTGCCACCAGCAGAGATAGAGGCGGGGGGGCAAATGAGCAGTTCTTC,CATSRDRGGGANEQFF
TRBV5-1,TRBJ2-3,-,-,TGCGCCAGCAGCTCGACAGGTTCCACAGATACGCAGTATTTT,CASSSTGSTDTQYF
TRBV28,TRBJ1-1,TRBD1,-,TGTGCCAGCAGTGTAGGGACAGGGATGAACACTGAAGCTTTCTTT,CASSVGTGMNTEAFF
TRBV7-2,TRBJ1-2,TRBD1,-,TGTGCCAGCAGCTACGGACAGGGTTACTATGGCTACACCTTC,CASSYGQGYYGYTF
TRBV4-3,TRBJ1-1,-,-,TGCGCCAGCAGCCAGGGGGCTACGACTGAAGCTTTCTTT,CASSQGATTEAFF
TRBV5-6,TRBJ2-1,TRBD2,-,TGTGCCAGCACTCAGGCCGGGAGGGACTACAATGAGCAGTTCTTC,CASTQAGRDYNEQFF
TRBV4-1,TRBJ2-1,-,-,TGCGCCAGCAGCCAAGACACGGGGTGGAATGAGCAGTTCTTC,CASSQDTGWNEQFF
TRBV13,TRBJ1-1,-,once,TGTGCCAGCAGCGACGGAACAGGGGAAGCTTTCTTT,CASSDGTGEAFF
TRBV14,TRBJ2-1,-,-,TGTGCCAGCAGCCAGTCATTAGTAGGTGAGCAGTTCTTC,CASSQSLVGEQFF
TRBV6-1,TRBJ2-3,TRBD2,-,TGTGCCAGCAGTCAAGGGCCGGGACTAGCGGGGGAAGATACGCAGTATTTT,CASSQGPGLAGEDTQYF
TRBV5-1,TRBJ2-3,-,-,TGCGCCAGCAGCCCCCCCGGGGCGCGAGATACGCAGTATTTT,CASSPPGARDTQYF
TRBV27,TRBJ2-7,TRBD1,-,TGTGCCAGCAGTACAAGGACAGGGAAAGGGGGCTACGAGCAGTACTTC,CASSTRTGKGGYEQYF
TRBV5-6,TRBJ2-1,TRBD2,-,TGTGCCAGCAGATTTGGACTAGCGGGGTCCAGCTCCTACAATGAGCAGTTCTTC,CASRFGLAGSSSYNEQFF
TRBV25-1,TRBJ2-5,TRBD2,-,TGTGCCAGCAGTACCCGACTAGCGGGGGGGCCGCAAGAGACCCAGTACTTC,CASSTRLAGGPQETQYF
TRBV18,TRBJ2-5,TRBD1,-,TGTGCCAGCTCACCACCCGCAGGGGGGACCCAGTACTTC,CASSPPAGGTQYF
TRBV11-3,TRBJ1-2,-,-,TGTGCCAGCAGCTTGCGGGACACCCCCTTCCTTAACTATGGCTACACCTTC,CASSLRDTPFLNYGYTF
TRBV9,TRBJ2-2,-,-,TGTGCCAGCACCAAGTGGGGTGAGGTCACCGGGGAGCTGTTTTTT,CASTKWGEVTGELFF
TRBV19,TRBJ1-2,-,once,TGTGCCAGTAAATTTGTAGCAACCAACTATGGCTACACCTTC,CASKFVATNYGYTF
TRBV15,TRBJ2-3,-,-,TGTGCCACCAGCGGACGAAGGGGTGGCACAGATACGCAGTATTTT,CATSGRRGGTDTQYF
TRBV25-1,TRBJ1-2,-,-,TGTGCCAGCAGTGAATCCCACGGATACCTATATGGCTACACCTTC,CASSESHGYLYGYTF
TRBV6-5,TRBJ1-2,-,once,TGTGCCAGCAGTCCTTACCTGGGGGACTATGGCTACACCTTC,CASSPYLGDYGYTF
TRBV25-1,TRBJ1-2,-,-,TGTGCCAGCAGCTCTCCGGGGGGGTATGGCTACACCTTC,CASSSPGGYGYTF
TRBV7-9,TRBJ1-1,-,-,TGTGCCAGCGAGTGGTACGGGGACACTGAAGCTTTCTTT,CASEWYGDTEAFF
TRBV15,TRBJ1-2,-,once,TGTGCCACCAGCAGAGAAGGAAACTATGGCTACACCTTC,CATSREGNYGYTF
TRBV7-7,TRBJ2-1,-,-,TGTGCCAGCAGCTTAGGTGTCGCGTCGGACTATAATGAGCAGTTCTTC,CASSLGVASDYNEQFF
TRBV29-1,TRBJ2-3,-,-,TGCAGCGTTGAACCCGACGTGACAGATACGCAGTATTTT,CSVEPDVTDTQYF
TRBV19,TRBJ1-5,TRBD1,-,TGTGCCAGTAGCCCCGGGCAGGGGGCTAGGGGCAATCAGCCCCAGCATTTT,CASSPGQGARGNQPQHF
TRBV15,TRBJ2-5,TRBD1,-,TGTGCCACCAGCAGAGGGACAGGGGCTGGGGAGACCCAGTACTTC,CATSRGTGAGETQYF
TRBV7-9,TRBJ2-7,-,-,TGTGCCAGCAGCTTAGAAGTAGGGCAGTCTGGTCCTTACGAGCAGTACTTC,CASSLEVGQSGPYEQYF
TRBV19,TRBJ1-2,-,-,TGTGCCAGTGCCCCCTGGGGACAAGACTATGGCTACACCTTC,CASAPWGQDYGYTF
TRBV4-3,TRBJ1-3,-,-,TGCGCCAGCAGCCAAGAACCAGGCTCTGGAAACACCATATATTTT,CASSQEPGSGNTIYF
TRBV29-1,TRBJ2-1,-,-,TGCAGCTATCTTCCGAGGGAAGGGAGCCGCAATGAGCAGTTCTTC,CSYLPREGSRNEQFF
TRBV28,TRBJ2-5,TRBD1,-,TGTGCCAGCAGTTCGGGACAGGGTCTCCAGACCCAGTACTTC,CASSSGQGLQTQYF
TRBV28,TRBJ1-5,-,few,TGTGCCAGCAGTTTCGGCGGATATAGCAATCAGCCCCAGCATTTT,CASSFGGYSNQPQHF
TRBV7-9,TRBJ2-5,-,-,TGTGCCAGCAGCTTCGGCGAGACCCAGTACTTC,CASSFGETQYF
TRBV4-1,TRBJ1-1,TRBD1,-,TGCGCCAGCAGCCCCTTTTCAGGACAGGGGATCACTGAAGCTTTCTTT,CASSPFSGQGITEAFF
TRBV15,TRBJ1-2,TRBD1,-,TGTGCCACCAGCAGTAGGACAGGGCAAGGCTACACCTTC,CATSSRTGQGYTF
TRBV28,TRBJ1-5,TRBD1,-,TGTGCCGCCCTGAAAACAGGGGGCTTCCAGCCCCAGCATTTT,CAALKTGGFQPQHF
TRBV13,TRBJ2-7,TRBD2,-,TGTGCCAGCAGCTTAGCCCGGGGGGGTCGTCCCGCCCTCACTGGGCAGTACTTC,CASSLARGGRPALTGQYF
TRBV2,TRBJ2-3,-,once,TGTGCCAGCCAAGGAACAGATACGCAGTATTTT,CASQGTDTQYF
TRBV28,TRBJ2-2,-,-,TGTGCCAGCCGCCTGGGCCTGAACACCGGGGAGCTGTTTTTT,CASRLGLNTGELFF
TRBV5-1,TRBJ2-1,-,-,TGCGCCAGCAGCTTGGGACGGATGAGCTCCTACAATGAGCAGTTCTTC,CASSLGRMSSYNEQFF
TRBV6-5,TRBJ2-7,-,-,TGTGCCAGCAGTTACAACGGGGGAGTCAGGGGCGAGCAGTACTTC,CASSYNGGVRGEQYF
TRBV10-3,TRBJ2-3,TRBD1,-,TGTGCCACCTCCGAGACAGGGAATGGAGATACGCAGTATTTT,CATSETGNGDTQYF